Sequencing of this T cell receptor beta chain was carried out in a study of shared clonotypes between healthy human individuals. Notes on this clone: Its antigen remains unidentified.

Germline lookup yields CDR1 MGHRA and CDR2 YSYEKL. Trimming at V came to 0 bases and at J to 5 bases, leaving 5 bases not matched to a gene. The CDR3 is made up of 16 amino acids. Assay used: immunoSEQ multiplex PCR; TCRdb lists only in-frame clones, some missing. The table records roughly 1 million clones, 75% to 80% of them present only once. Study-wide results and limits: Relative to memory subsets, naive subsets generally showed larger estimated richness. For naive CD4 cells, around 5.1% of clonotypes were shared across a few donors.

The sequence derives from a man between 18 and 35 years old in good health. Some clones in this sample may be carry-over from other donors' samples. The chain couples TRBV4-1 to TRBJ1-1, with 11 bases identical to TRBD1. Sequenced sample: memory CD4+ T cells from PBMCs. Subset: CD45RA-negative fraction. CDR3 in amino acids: CASSQEGTGGRTEAFF. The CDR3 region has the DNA TGCGCCAGCAGCCAAGAGGGGACAGGGGGACGTACTGAAGCTTTCTTT.